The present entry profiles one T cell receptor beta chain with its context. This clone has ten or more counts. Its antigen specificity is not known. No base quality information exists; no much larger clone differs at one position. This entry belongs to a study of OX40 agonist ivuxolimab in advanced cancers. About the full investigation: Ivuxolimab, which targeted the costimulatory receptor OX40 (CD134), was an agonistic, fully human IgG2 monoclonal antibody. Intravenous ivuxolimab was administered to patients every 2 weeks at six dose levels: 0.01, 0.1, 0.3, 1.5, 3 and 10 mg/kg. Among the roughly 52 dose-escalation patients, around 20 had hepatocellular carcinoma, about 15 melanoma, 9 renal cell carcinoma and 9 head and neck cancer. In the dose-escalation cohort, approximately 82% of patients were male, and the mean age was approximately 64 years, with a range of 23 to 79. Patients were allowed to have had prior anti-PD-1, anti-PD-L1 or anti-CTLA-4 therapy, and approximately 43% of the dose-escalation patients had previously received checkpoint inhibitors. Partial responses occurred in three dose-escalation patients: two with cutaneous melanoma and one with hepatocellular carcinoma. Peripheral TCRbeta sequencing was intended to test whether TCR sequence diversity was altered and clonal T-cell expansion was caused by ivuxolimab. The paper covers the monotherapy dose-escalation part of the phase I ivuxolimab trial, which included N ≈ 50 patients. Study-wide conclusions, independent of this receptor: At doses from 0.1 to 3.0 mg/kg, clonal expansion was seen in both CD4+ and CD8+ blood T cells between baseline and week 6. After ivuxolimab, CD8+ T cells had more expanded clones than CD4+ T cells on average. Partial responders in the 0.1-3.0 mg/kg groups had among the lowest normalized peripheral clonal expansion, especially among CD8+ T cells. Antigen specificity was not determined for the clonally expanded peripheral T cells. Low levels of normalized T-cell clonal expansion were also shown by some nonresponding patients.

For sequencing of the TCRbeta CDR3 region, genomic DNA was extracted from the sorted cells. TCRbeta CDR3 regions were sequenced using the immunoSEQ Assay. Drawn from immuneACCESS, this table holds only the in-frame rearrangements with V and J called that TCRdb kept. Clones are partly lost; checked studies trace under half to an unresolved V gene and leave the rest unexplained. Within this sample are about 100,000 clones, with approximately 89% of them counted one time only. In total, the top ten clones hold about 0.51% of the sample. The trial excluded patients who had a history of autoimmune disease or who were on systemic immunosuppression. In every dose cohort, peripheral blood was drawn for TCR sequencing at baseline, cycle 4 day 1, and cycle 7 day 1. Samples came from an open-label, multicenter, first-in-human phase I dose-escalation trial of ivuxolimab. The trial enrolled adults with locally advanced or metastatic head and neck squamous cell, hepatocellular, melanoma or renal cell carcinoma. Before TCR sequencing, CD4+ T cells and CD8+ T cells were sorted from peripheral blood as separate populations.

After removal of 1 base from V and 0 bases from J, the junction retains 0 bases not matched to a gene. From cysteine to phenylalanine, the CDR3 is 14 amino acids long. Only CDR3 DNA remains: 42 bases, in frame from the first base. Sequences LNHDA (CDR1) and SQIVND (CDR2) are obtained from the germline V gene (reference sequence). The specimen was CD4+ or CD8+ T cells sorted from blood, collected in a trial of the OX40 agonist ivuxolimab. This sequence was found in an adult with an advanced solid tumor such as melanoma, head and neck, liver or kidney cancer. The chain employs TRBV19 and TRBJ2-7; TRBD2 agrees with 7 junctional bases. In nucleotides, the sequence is TGTGCCAGTAGTATAGCGGGAGGCTCCTACGAGCAGTACTTC. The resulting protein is CASSIAGGSYEQYF.